This TCR beta chain came from a study of siplizumab effects on memory and regulatory T cells (dated by TCRdb to about 2019). About the study as a whole: The study examined how the anti-CD2 antibody siplizumab affects alloreactive T-cell subsets in allogeneic mixed lymphocyte reactions built from human PBMCs.

This clone was counted a few times. The target of this receptor is not known. No base quality information exists; no much larger clone differs at one position. Library preparation was by the immunoSEQ multiplex PCR assay. Each sample had 10^5 or so TCR templates assayed by the deep sequencing platform. Genomic DNA extracted from sorted T cells was the material used for TCRbeta CDR3 sequencing. The authors' pipeline ran thus. Clonal analysis of TCRbeta CDR3 data was done in the R programming language. Alloreactive CD4+ and CD8+ clones were defined by comparing unstimulated samples with post-reaction CFSE-low samples. Alloreactive CD4+ clones were assigned to regulatory or non-regulatory origin by matching sequences to sorted unstimulated Treg and non-Treg repertoires. TCRdb's version of the immuneACCESS table is confined to in-frame rearrangements and falls short of the full clone set. An unresolved V gene accounts for under half of the shortfall where checked; the remainder is of unknown origin. V, J and clone size are taken as reported in that table, and D and trimming were inferred from the DNA itself. The sample yields 100,000 to 120,000 clones; 92% were counted once. The ten largest clones represent 1% to 1.5% of the sample.

What the work shows at the level of the full study, not this receptor alone: Compared with memory T cells, unstimulated naive T cells appeared more diverse, and naive cells seemed to make a substantial contribution to the alloresponse. Roughly 75-96% of proliferating CD4+ or CD8+ clones could not be assigned a naive or memory phenotype. Of the alloreactive CD4+ clones that could be mapped, the Treg-derived share averaged about 67% with siplizumab compared with around 27% in control reactions. Whether proliferating Tregs from siplizumab cultures actually had suppressive function was not functionally confirmed. Siplizumab significantly lowered the cumulative frequency of alloreactive sequences that could be traced to unstimulated CD4+ memory T cells. Because sequences below about 10^-5 frequency were poorly captured, only a minor fraction of alloreactive clones could be mapped to unstimulated subsets.

Sorted unstimulated T cells and proliferating T cells recovered from mixed lymphocyte reactions were subjected to TCRbeta CDR3 sequencing. Fresh whole blood from fewer than twelve HLA-typed healthy donors was used to isolate PBMCs. The source is a human donor in good health. Sequenced sample: CD4+ T cells sorted from blood.

The DNA sequence is given as TGTGCCACCATAGCCGGCGGGACAGGGATTGAAGGCTACACCTTC. Its coded protein is CATIAGGTGIEGYTF. The V gene is TRBV15 and the J gene is TRBJ1-2; 9 central nucleotides agree with TRBD1. Trimming removed 7 bases from V and 8 bases from J; the gene matches leave 14 bases unexplained. The germline V gene (reference sequence) provides CDR1 LNHNV and CDR2 YYDKDF. Including the terminal cysteine and phenylalanine, the CDR3 comprises 15 residues. Of the read, only the CDR3 DNA is kept; its 45 bases are in frame from base 1. Extended through the reference TRBV15 and TRBJ1-2 proteins, this CDR3 yields the full variable domain: DAMVIQNPRYQVTQFGKPVTLSCSQTLNHNVMYWYQQKSSQAPKLLFHYYDKDFNNEADTPDNFQSRRPNTSFCFLDIRSPGLGDTAMYLCATIAGGTGIEGYTFGSGTRLTVV.